Each of the 30 T cell receptor beta chains below was sequenced from the same sample in a study of T cells in Graves' hyperthyroidism and ophthalmopathy. What was amplified from RNA transcripts were TCR beta CDR3 regions. In the first-round RT-PCR of the TCR CDR3, the HTBI primer set was used. TCRdb analysed the multiplex PCR reads with MiXCR anew, one entry per CDR3 protein. The sample records 330,000 or so distinct CDR3 sequences, 15% to 20% being singletons. Sequenced input: blood. The source of these receptors is a woman in her thirties or forties with Graves' ophthalmopathy.

This chain uses TRBV28 with TRBJ1-5; 8 bases are a match to TRBD1. Germline V gene lookup returns CDR1 MDHEN and CDR2 SYDVKM. The CDR3 has 14 amino acids. Germline trimming cut 6 bases from V and 4 bases from J; bases unmatched to any gene: 5. The CDR3 spells CASRKDRGNQPQHF. DNA of the CDR3: TGTGCCAGCAGAAAAGACAGGGGTAATCAGCCCCAGCATTTT.

In this sample, this clonotype turned up many times. The rearrangement uses TRBV29-1 and TRBJ2-5; 8 bases match TRBD2. With 8 bases clipped from V and 4 bases from J, the junction kept 12 bases outside the gene matches. CDR1 SQVTM and CDR2 ANQGSEA come from the germline V gene. The CDR3 runs to 14 residues. Written as DNA, the CDR3 is TGCAGCATGCGGACTAGCCCCAACACAGAGACCCAGTACTTC. This encodes CSMRTSPNTETQYF.

This chain links TRBV6-1 with TRBJ2-3, with 9 bases identical to TRBD2. The J segment lost 0 bases and the V segment lost 6 bases, leaving 4 bases of the junction unmatched. The CDR3 runs to 15 residues. CDR1 is MNHNS, CDR2 SASEGT, per germline. CDR3 coding DNA: TGTGCCAGCAGGGGAGCGGGAGGTAGCACAGATACGCAGTATTTT. This encodes CASRGAGGSTDTQYF.

The table lists this clonotype with many counts. The rearrangement links TRBV20-1 to TRBJ1-2; D gene unclear. CDR1 is DFQATT, CDR2 SNEGSKA, per germline (reference sequence). Trimming removed 0 bases at V and 8 bases at J, with 13 bases between. CDR3 length: 13 residues. The CDR3 loop reads CSARDQSFTGYTF. The CDR3 bases are TGCAGTGCTAGAGATCAGAGCTTTACGGGCTACACCTTC.

This clonotype was seen many times. V is TRBV30 and J is TRBJ2-2; the D gene is possibly TRBD1 (5 bases). Trimming left V 3 bases short and J 3 bases short, with 8 bases between. Per the germline V gene, CDR1 is GTSNPN and CDR2 is SVGIG (reference sequence). This CDR3 is 13 amino acids long. CDR3 in DNA: TGTGCCTGGAGGGGGCAGTACACCGGGGAGCTGTTTTTT. Translating it yields CAWRGQYTGELFF.

Concerning this clonotype: A read error may produce the germline difference seen at one junction end. This chain links TRBV30 with TRBJ1-2; no reliable D call. Germline CDR1 and CDR2: GTSNPN and SVGIG (reference sequence). CDR3 length equals 14 residues. The CDR3 nucleotides are TGTGCCTGGAGTGGGCTGGGTAGAGTGGGAGGCTACAACTTC. Protein: CAWSGLGRVGGYNF.

This clonotype was observed at least ten times. This sequence joins TRBV30 and TRBJ1-3; D not certain. The CDR3 is 11 residues long. Germline CDR1 and CDR2: GTSNPN and SVGIG (reference sequence). V was shortened by 3 bases and J by 5 bases, with 5 bases between the two germline ends. This CDR3 reads CAWRSRNTIYF. CDR3 coding DNA: TGTGCCTGGAGGAGTCGAAACACCATATATTTT.

This clonotype was seen repeatedly, ten times or more. Its ends do not fully match the called genes, so a read error is possible. This chain uses TRBV7-2 with TRBJ2-3; D uncertain. The CDR3 extends over 14 amino acids. Germline values: CDR1 SGHTA, CDR2 FQGNSA. The CDR3 spells CASSFNGSPDTQYF. For the CDR3, the DNA is TGCGCCAGCAGCTTTAATGGTTCTCCAGATACGCAGTATTTT.

Many counts were recorded for this clonotype. The chain carries TRBV4-2 and TRBJ1-1, with 7 bases lining up with TRBD1. This CDR3 has 17 amino acids. The V segment lost 5 bases and the J segment 0 bases; nucleotides outside the gene matches: 12. CDR1 is LGHNA and CDR2 is YNFKEQ in the germline V gene. CDR3 DNA: TGTGCCAGCAGCGCTTCCCTTTTAACAGGGGTGAACACTGAAGCTTTCTTT. Translating gives CASSASLLTGVNTEAFF.

The V and J genes are TRBV4-1 and TRBJ1-2; D is perhaps TRBD1 (6 bases). The CDR3 covers 14 residues. Germline V gives CDR1 MGHRA, CDR2 YSYEKL. With 1 base removed from V and 8 bases from J, the gap between germline ends came to 14 bases. The CDR3 sequence: CASSQGEGGGGYTF. The CDR3 DNA reads as TGCGCCAGCAGCCAAGGGGAGGGGGGAGGAGGCTACACCTTC.

This clonotype showed up many times. The chain recombines TRBV12-3 or TRBV12-4 with TRBJ2-7; D remains unclear. The CDR3 is made up of 13 amino acids. Trimming removed 4 bases at V and 3 bases at J, with 10 bases between. CDR3 sequence reads: CASSSLGYYEQYF. The CDR3 DNA follows: TGTGCCAGCAGTTCCCTCGGATACTACGAGCAGTACTTC.

This clonotype was detected many times. The chain joins TRBV20-1 to TRBJ1-1, with a tentative D call TRBD1 (6 bases). Germline CDR1 reads DFQATT; CDR2 reads SNEGSKA (reference sequence). V shed 6 bases and J shed 6 bases, with 17 bases lying between them. The CDR3 runs to 13 residues. The CDR3 spells CSAPPRDTPEAFF. CDR3 nucleotides: TGCAGTGCCCCACCCCGGGACACGCCTGAAGCTTTCTTT.

This clonotype came up many times. J is TRBJ2-5 and V is TRBV6-1; tentatively, D is TRBD1 (6 bases). From germline, CDR1 is MNHNS and CDR2 SASEGT. With 8 bases removed from V and 4 bases from J, the gap between germline ends came to 14 bases. The CDR3 covers 13 residues. CDR3 protein: CASGRDTGETQYF. The CDR3 DNA reads TGTGCCAGCGGCCGGGACACCGGAGAGACCCAGTACTTC.

V and J are TRBV6-1 and TRBJ2-2; the match to TRBD2 covers 8 bases. The germline CDR1 and CDR2 sequences are MNHNS and SASEGT. V was clipped by 5 bases and J by 4 bases; unmatched bases: 3. This CDR3 comprises 14 residues. As DNA, the CDR3 is TGTGCCAGCAGTCCCGGGAGGGTCACCGGGGAGCTGTTTTTT. The encoded protein is CASSPGRVTGELFF.

The table lists this clonotype with many counts. The rearrangement links TRBV19 to TRBJ2-2, with 9 bases lining up with TRBD1. CDR3 size: 14 residues. Trimming cost V 6 bases and J 6 bases; bases outside gene matches: 5. Looked up from germline, CDR1 is LNHDA and CDR2 is SQIVND (reference sequence). This CDR3 is CASRRGQGAGELFF. Written as DNA, the CDR3 is TGTGCCAGTAGACGGGGACAGGGTGCCGGGGAGCTGTTTTTT.

The table lists this clonotype with many counts. This sequence joins TRBV2 and TRBJ2-1; 13 bases fit TRBD2. The CDR3 covers 16 residues. Germline CDR1 reads SNHLY; CDR2 reads FYNNEI. V dropped 7 bases and J dropped 7; count of bases not matched to a gene: 10. The CDR3 spells CASTTSGRAWGNEQFF. The DNA for the CDR3 is TGTGCCAGCACCACTAGCGGGAGGGCTTGGGGGAATGAGCAGTTCTTC. Full variable domain (missing parts from reference TRBV2 and TRBJ2-1): EPEVTQTPSHQVTQMGQEVILRCVPISNHLYFYWYRQILGQKVEFLVSFYNNEISEKSEIFDDQFSVERPDGSNFTLKIRSTKLEDSAMYFCASTTSGRAWGNEQFFGPGTRLTVL.

This clonotype appeared many times. The chain joins TRBV12-3 or TRBV12-4 to TRBJ2-2; 7 positions agree with TRBD1. V lost 5 bases and J lost 1; bases outside the gene matches: 10. This CDR3 comprises 17 residues. The CDR3 is CASSPQNRGQNTGELFF. The CDR3 nucleotides are TGTGCCAGCAGTCCTCAGAACAGGGGCCAGAACACCGGGGAGCTGTTTTTT.

In DNA, the CDR3 is TGTGCCACCAGCTTCGACGGGAACCCCACTGAAGCTTTCTTT. Translating it yields CATSFDGNPTEAFF. This chain links TRBV15 with TRBJ1-1; unclear D gene. Trimming cost V 5 bases and J 4 bases, with 14 bases left between them. This CDR3 is 14 amino acids long. From germline, CDR1 is LNHNV and CDR2 YYDKDF (reference sequence).

This clonotype was seen a few times. One end of the junction does not line up with germline, which may come from a read error. The chain has TRBV11-3 and TRBJ2-5; D could derive from TRBD1 or TRBD2 (5 bases each). The CDR3 has 13 amino acids. CDR1 and CDR2 (germline): SGHNT, YENEEA. Written as DNA, the CDR3 is TGTGCCAGCAGCCTAGAGGGGTGGGAGACCCAGTACTTC. This gives the protein CASSLEGWETQYF.

Ten or more counts support this clonotype. This CDR3 reads CASSRWDQNTGELFF. The CDR3 coding sequence is TGTGCCAGCAGCCGCTGGGACCAGAACACCGGGGAGCTGTTTTTT. This rearrangement joins TRBV11-2 to TRBJ2-2; D possibly matches TRBD1 or TRBD2 (5 bases each). V was cut by 5 bases and J by 1 base, with 11 bases left in between. Germline CDR1 SGHAT, CDR2 FQNNGV. The CDR3 is 15 amino acids.

This clonotype appeared many times. The genes are TRBV5-1 and TRBJ2-7, with a possible D match to TRBD2 (5 bases). The CDR3 runs to 16 residues. Germline CDR1 SGHRS, CDR2 YFSETQ. Trimming took off 2 bases at V and 2 bases at J, with 17 bases between the two ends. CDR3 DNA sequence: TGCGCCAGCAGCTTATCCCCCGGACTGATTACCTACGAGCAGTACTTC. The encoded protein is CASSLSPGLITYEQYF.

This clonotype appeared many times. The J gene is TRBJ1-5, the V gene TRBV6-5, with D possibly matching TRBD1 (6 bases). V lost 6 bases, J lost 6 bases, and 21 bases lay in between. The CDR3 runs to 16 residues. CDR1 is MNHEY, CDR2 SVGAGI, per germline. The CDR3 DNA reads TGTGCCAGCAGCCCCCGACAGGTGGGGCTCGTTCAGCCCCAGCATTTT. It translates to CASSPRQVGLVQPQHF.

Concerning this clonotype: Since a much larger clone is just one base distant, this may be a read error. This sequence joins TRBV30 and TRBJ2-5; TRBD2 aligns across 13 bases. The ends lost 5 bases at V and 2 bases at J; junction bases unmatched: 5. Germline CDR1 reads GTSNPN; CDR2 reads SVGIG (reference sequence). The CDR3 extends over 15 amino acids. CDR3 amino acids: CAWGLAGDAQETQYF. The CDR3 region has the DNA TGTGCCTGGGGACTAGCGGGAGACGCACAAGAGACCCAGTACTTC.

In its sample, this clonotype was seen many times. CDR3: CASRDMGREWAGYTF. The CDR3 DNA follows: TGTGCCAGCCGAGACATGGGACGGGAATGGGCTGGCTACACCTTC. The chain carries TRBV28 and TRBJ1-2; a weak D match, TRBD1 (5 bases). The germline CDR1 and CDR2 sequences are MDHEN and SYDVKM. The CDR3 is made up of 15 amino acids. Deletions cut 8 bases from V and 7 bases from J, with 23 bases between.

This clonotype was detected many times. The chain couples TRBV5-1 to TRBJ2-6; D is undetermined. Per germline, CDR1 SGHRS and CDR2 YFSETQ. CDR3 length equals 14 residues. The ends were cut back, 7 bases at V and 0 bases at J, with 8 bases in the middle. CDR3 region: CASVDPSGANVLTF. CDR3 coding DNA: TGCGCCAGCGTTGACCCCTCTGGGGCCAACGTCCTGACTTTC. Full variable domain (rest looked up from reference TRBV5-1 and TRBJ2-6): KAGVTQTPRYLIKTRGQQVTLSCSPISGHRSVSWYQQTPGQGLQFLFEYFSETQRNKGNFPGRFSGRQFSNSRSEMNVSTLELGDSALYLCASVDPSGANVLTFGAGSRLTVL.

The chain uses TRBV30 and TRBJ1-5; D uncertain. Germline CDR1 and CDR2: GTSNPN and SVGIG (reference sequence). Deletions cut 1 base from V and 9 bases from J, with 7 bases between. CDR3 length: 11 amino acids. CDR3 DNA: TGTGCCTGGAGTGAGGGCGGGCCCCAGCATTTT. It encodes CAWSEGGPQHF.

This clonotype occurred many times. The V and J genes are TRBV28 and TRBJ1-1, with a possible D match to TRBD1 (6 bases). Germline V gene data show CDR1 as MDHEN and CDR2 as SYDVKM. With 2 bases removed from V and 5 bases from J, the gap between germline ends came to 15 bases. The CDR3 covers 15 residues. The CDR3 bases are TGTGCCAGCAGTTTAGATCAGGGGCGGTTTACTGAAGCTTTCTTT. It is translated as CASSLDQGRFTEAFF. The variable domain in full, with the rest retrieved from reference TRBV28 and TRBJ1-1, is DVKVTQSSRYLVKRTGEKVFLECVQDMDHENMFWYRQDPGLGLRLIYFSYDVKMKEKGDIPEGYSVSREKKERFSLILESASTNQTSMYLCASSLDQGRFTEAFFGQGTRLTVV.

There are many counts of this clonotype. The V gene is TRBV7-9, the J gene TRBJ1-1; D unclear. V lost 5 bases, J lost 2 bases, and 12 bases lay in between. Germline V gene lookup returns CDR1 SEHNR and CDR2 FQNEAQ (reference sequence). The CDR3 sequence is 14 residues long. The CDR3 DNA follows: TGTGCCAGCAGCGGAGGGATCAAAAACACTGAAGCTTTCTTT. Translation: CASSGGIKNTEAFF.

This clonotype was counted ten times or more. The chain is built from TRBV6-2 or TRBV6-3 and TRBJ1-2; the D gene is possibly TRBD1 (5 bases). Germline CDR1 and CDR2: MNHEY and SVGEGT. This CDR3 comprises 12 residues. V shed 5 bases and J shed 8 bases, with 12 bases lying between them. The CDR3 DNA reads TGTGCCAGCAGTGACAGAAGAGGGGGCTACACCTTC. Translation gives CASSDRRGGYTF.

Ten or more counts support this clonotype. The V gene is TRBV10-1, the J gene TRBJ2-2; weak D call: TRBD2 (6 bases). Germline-derived CDR1 and CDR2 are WNHNN and SYGVQD (reference sequence). V was trimmed by 1 base and J by 2 bases, leaving 11 bases between them. This CDR3 is built from 16 residues. The DNA for the CDR3 is TGCGCCAGCAGTGAGTGGAGGGTTGGCAACACCGGGGAGCTGTTTTTT. Protein sequence: CASSEWRVGNTGELFF.